The next 8 T cell receptor beta chains were all read from a single sample in a study of T cells expressing NK-cell markers (dated by TCRdb to about 2020). Library prep was done by 5' RACE. The sequencer was an Illumina HiSeq 2000. TCRdb reprocessed the reads and assigns one entry to each CDR3 protein sequence, leaving out DNA. The table for this sample lists around 550,000 distinct CDR3 sequences. The top ten constitute under 4.5% of the sample. The material sequenced was blood T cells: a sorted CD56 or NKG2C T cell subset, CD4+ or CD8+ T cells, or bulk PBMC T cells (not recorded which). These receptors were obtained from a man between 18 and 29 years old in good health. Donor details come from another sample of the same person, matched by shared clones.

The V gene is TRBV28, the J gene TRBJ2-3. CDR1 is MDHEN and CDR2 is SYDVKM in the germline V gene. The CDR3 totals 14 residues. CDR3: CASSLSPSGLTQYF.

This chain uses TRBV5-1 with TRBJ2-3; the D call from TCRdb, TRBD1, cannot be confirmed without DNA. The germline V gene has CDR1 SGHRS and CDR2 YFSETQ. This CDR3 comprises 16 residues. The CDR3 loop is CASSARQGDGPDTQYF.

CDR3 in amino acids: CASSLLSGLAGDPGELFF. The V call is TRBV7-2, the J call TRBJ2-2; TCRdb returns TRBD2, unconfirmable since there is no DNA. The germline V gene has CDR1 SGHTA and CDR2 FQGNSA. The CDR3 totals 18 residues.

V usage is TRBV29-1 and J usage is TRBJ2-5. The CDR3 length is 11 residues. CDR1 is SQVTM, CDR2 ANQGSEA, per germline. The CDR3 reads CSVAGGETQYF.

The CDR3: CSGKRDFADTQYF. The chain recombines TRBV29-1 with TRBJ2-3; the D call of TRBD2 rests on TCRdb alone, since no DNA is present to check it. The germline V gene encodes CDR1 SQVTM and CDR2 ANQGSEA. CDR3 length: 13 amino acids.

The chain is built from TRBV2 and TRBJ2-2; the TCRdb call, TRBD2, lacks DNA for checking. The CDR3 runs to 15 residues. Germline-derived CDR1 and CDR2 are SNHLY and FYNNEI. CDR3 residues: CASSLAGERHGELFF.

V usage is TRBV27 and J usage is TRBJ1-6. In germline, CDR1 is MNHEY, CDR2 SMNVEV (reference sequence). The CDR3 loop spans 14 amino acids. This chain's CDR3 is CASSFQPTISPLHF.

This rearrangement joins TRBV6-5 to TRBJ2-1; TCRdb lists TRBD2, though no DNA is available to test this call. The CDR3 is 16 residues long. Per the germline V gene, CDR1 is MNHEY and CDR2 is SVGAGI. The CDR3: CASSYLGTSVYNEQFF.